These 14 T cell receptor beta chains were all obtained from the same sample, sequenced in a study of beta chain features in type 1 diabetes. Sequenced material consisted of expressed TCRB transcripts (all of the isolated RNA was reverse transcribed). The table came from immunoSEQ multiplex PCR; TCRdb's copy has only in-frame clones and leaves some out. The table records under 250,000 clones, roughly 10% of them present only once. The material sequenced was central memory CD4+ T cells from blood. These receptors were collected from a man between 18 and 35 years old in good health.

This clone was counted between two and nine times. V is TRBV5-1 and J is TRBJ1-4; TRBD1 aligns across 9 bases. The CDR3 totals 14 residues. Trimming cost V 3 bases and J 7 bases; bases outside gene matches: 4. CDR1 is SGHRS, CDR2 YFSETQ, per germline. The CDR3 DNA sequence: TGCGCCAGCAGCTGGGACAGGGTGGGTGAAAAACTGTTTTTT. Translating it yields CASSWDRVGEKLFF.

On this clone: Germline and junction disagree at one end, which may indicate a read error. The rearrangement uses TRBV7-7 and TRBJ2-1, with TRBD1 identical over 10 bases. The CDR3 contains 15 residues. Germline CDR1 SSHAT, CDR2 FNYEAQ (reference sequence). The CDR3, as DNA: TGTGCTAGCAGCATCGGGACAGGGGACTACAATGAGCAGTTCTTC. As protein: CASSIGTGDYNEQFF.

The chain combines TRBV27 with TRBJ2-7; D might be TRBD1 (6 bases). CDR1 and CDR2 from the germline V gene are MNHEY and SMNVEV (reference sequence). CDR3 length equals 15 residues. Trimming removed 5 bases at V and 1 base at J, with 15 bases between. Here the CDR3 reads CASSPRRDISYEQYF. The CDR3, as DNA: TGTGCCAGCAGTCCCCGAAGGGACATTTCCTACGAGCAGTACTTC.

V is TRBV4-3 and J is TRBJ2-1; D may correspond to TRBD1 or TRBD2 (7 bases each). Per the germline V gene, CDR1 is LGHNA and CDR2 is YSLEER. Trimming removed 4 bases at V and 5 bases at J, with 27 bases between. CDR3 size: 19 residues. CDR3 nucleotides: TGCGCCAGCAGCCGAATGAGGGAGGGGGCCGGTAGCACCGACAATGAGCAGTTCTTC. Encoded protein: CASSRMREGAGSTDNEQFF.

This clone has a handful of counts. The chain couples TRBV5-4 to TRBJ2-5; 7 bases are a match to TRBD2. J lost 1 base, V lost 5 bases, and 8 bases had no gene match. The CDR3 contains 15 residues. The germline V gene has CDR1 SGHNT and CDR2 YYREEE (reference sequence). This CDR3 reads CASRPGGTTQETQYF. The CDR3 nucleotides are TGTGCCAGCAGGCCCGGCGGGACTACCCAAGAGACCCAGTACTTC.

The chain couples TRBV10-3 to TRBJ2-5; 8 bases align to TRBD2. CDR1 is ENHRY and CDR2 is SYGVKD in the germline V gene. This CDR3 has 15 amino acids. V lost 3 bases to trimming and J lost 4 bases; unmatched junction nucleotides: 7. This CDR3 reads CAISDTGRAGETQYF. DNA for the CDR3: TGTGCCATCAGTGATACCGGGAGGGCCGGAGAGACCCAGTACTTC.

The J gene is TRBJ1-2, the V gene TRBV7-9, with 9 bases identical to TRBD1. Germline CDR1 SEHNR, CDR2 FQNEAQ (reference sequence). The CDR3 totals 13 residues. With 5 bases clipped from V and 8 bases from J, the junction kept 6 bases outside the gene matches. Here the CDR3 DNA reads TGTGCCAGCAGCAAGGGACAGGGTATCGGCTACACCTTC. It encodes CASSKGQGIGYTF.

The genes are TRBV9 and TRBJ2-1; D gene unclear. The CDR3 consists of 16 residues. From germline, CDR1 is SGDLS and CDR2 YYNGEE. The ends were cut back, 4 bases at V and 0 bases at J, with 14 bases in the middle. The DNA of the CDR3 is TGTGCCAGCAGCCCCCGTGGCGCCCTCTCCTACAATGAGCAGTTCTTC. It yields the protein CASSPRGALSYNEQFF.

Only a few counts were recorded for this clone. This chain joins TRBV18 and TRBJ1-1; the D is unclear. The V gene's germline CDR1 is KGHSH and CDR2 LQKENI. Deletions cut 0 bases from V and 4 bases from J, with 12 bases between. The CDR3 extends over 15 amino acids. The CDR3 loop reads CASSPPVLGGTEAFF. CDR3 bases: TGTGCCAGCTCACCACCGGTTCTGGGTGGCACTGAAGCTTTCTTT.

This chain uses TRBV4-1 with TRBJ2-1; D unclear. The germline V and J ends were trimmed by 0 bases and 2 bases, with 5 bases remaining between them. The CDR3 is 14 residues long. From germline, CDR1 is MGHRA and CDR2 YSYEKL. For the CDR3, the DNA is TGCGCCAGCAGCCAAGATACGACCTACAATGAGCAGTTCTTC. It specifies CASSQDTTYNEQFF.

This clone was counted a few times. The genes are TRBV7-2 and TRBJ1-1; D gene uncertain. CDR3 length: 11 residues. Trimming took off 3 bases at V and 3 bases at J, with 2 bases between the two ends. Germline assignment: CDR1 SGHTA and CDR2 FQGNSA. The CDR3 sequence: CASSFHTEAFF. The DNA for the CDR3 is TGTGCCAGCAGCTTTCACACTGAAGCTTTCTTT.

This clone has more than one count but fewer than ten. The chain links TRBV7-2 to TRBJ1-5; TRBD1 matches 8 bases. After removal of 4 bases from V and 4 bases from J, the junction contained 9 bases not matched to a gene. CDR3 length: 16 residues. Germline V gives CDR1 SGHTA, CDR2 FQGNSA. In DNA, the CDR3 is TGTGCCAGCAGCTACGAACACGGACAGGGTAATCAGCCCCAGCATTTT. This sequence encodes CASSYEHGQGNQPQHF.

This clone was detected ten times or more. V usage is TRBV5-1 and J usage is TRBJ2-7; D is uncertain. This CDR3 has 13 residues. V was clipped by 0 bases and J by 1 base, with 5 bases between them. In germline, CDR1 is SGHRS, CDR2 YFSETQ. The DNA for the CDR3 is TGCGCCAGCAGCTTGGCCGGTTCCTACGAGCAGTACTTC. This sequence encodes CASSLAGSYEQYF.

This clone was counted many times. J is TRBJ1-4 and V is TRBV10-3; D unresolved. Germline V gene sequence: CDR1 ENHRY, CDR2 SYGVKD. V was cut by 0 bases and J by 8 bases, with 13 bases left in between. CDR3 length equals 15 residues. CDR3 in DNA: TGTGCCATCAGTGAGTCGAGAAGGGTTGGGGAAAAACTGTTTTTT. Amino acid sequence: CAISESRRVGEKLFF.